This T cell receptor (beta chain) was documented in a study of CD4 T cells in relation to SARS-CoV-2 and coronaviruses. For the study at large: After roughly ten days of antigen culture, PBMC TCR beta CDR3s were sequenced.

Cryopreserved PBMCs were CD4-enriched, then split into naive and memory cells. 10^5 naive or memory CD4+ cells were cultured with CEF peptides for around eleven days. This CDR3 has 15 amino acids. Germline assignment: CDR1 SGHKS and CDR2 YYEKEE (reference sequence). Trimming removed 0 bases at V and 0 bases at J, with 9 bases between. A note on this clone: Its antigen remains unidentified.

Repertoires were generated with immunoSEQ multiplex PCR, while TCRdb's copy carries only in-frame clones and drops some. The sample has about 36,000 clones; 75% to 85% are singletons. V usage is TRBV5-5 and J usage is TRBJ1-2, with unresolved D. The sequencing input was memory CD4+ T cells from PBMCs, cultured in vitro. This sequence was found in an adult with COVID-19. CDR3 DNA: TGTGCCAGCAGCTTGGTTACACCTACTAACTATGGCTACACCTTC. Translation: CASSLVTPTNYGYTF.